This entry concerns a single TCR beta chain. This CDR3 is 13 amino acids long. Germline-derived CDR1 and CDR2 are SQVTM and ANQGSEA. V gave up 5 bases and J gave up 5 bases; unmatched junction bases: 4. This sample stems from a study of pediatric ulcerative colitis. Data came from immunoSEQ multiplex PCR; TCRdb stores just in-frame clones and leaves some out. The sample lists 12,000 to 15,000 clones; approximately 90% were seen once. The receptor was isolated from a boy aged 10-17 years with moderate ulcerative colitis. The chain links TRBV29-1 to TRBJ1-4; TRBD1 agrees at 8 bases. Sequencing used blood. DNA of the CDR3: TGCAGCGTTCTAGGACAGGGAAATGAAAAACTGTTTTTT. Amino acid sequence: CSVLGQGNEKLFF.